This T cell receptor beta chain was identified during a study of T cells in Graves' hyperthyroidism and ophthalmopathy. Regarding the study as a whole: Also found in blood were most expanded thyroid clonotypes above 0.001. Ophthalmopathy, as predicted by the model, came a median around 6.7 months after the prediction. Stable hyperthyroidism was told apart from ophthalmopathy by a model built on 13 V-J features.

Amplification of TCR beta CDR3 regions was performed using RNA transcripts as template. HTBI primers were the set used in a first-round RT-PCR of the TCR CDR3. TCRdb ran MiXCR on the multiplex PCR reads and lists one entry per CDR3 protein. The sample shows 500,000 to 750,000 distinct CDR3 sequences, approximately 15% of them seen only once. Trimming stripped 6 bases from V and 4 bases from J, with 13 bases between. The CDR3 is made up of 14 amino acids. Germline V lookup: CDR1 MNHNS, CDR2 SASEGT. Note on this clonotype: Its specificity is not known.

This receptor was obtained from a woman aged 18-29 years with Graves' ophthalmopathy. Material: blood. V and J are TRBV6-1 and TRBJ1-3; TRBD1 is a possible D gene (6 bases). CDR3 protein: CASSPGQSGNTIYF. The DNA for the CDR3 is TGTGCCAGCAGCCCGGGACAATCGGGAAACACCATATATTTT.